These 24 T cell receptor beta chains came from one sample sequenced in a study of cytomegalovirus exposure and HLA in healthy donors (dated by TCRdb to the late 2010s). The library was made by the immunoSEQ multiplex PCR assay. The multiplex PCR relied on a mix of 60 forward primers for TCR Vbeta segments and 13 reverse primers for TCR Jbeta segments. TCRdb holds this immuneACCESS table with in-frame rearrangements only. Some clones are missing; in checked studies, unresolved V genes explain under half, and the rest has no known cause. The sample's records list approximately 180,000 clones. The top ten clonotypes cover 6.5% of the sample. The sample taken for sequencing was PBMCs. The receptors were sampled from a man younger than 45 in good health and CMV-seronegative.

The rearrangement joins TRBV10-3 to TRBJ2-7; 9 nucleotides align to TRBD1. CDR1 ENHRY and CDR2 SYGVKD come from the germline V gene. The CDR3 is 13 residues long. V was clipped by 6 bases and J by 5 bases; unmatched bases: 5. For the CDR3, the DNA is TGTGCCATCAGGGGGACAGGGCTCCACGAGCAGTACTTC. Translated: CAIRGTGLHEQYF.

V usage is TRBV9 and J usage is TRBJ2-5; 14 positions agree with TRBD2. The CDR3 length is 16 residues. V was pared by 3 bases and J by 2 bases, with 3 bases of the junction left unmatched. Germline CDR1 and CDR2: SGDLS and YYNGEE. CDR3 sequence reads: CASSGRLAGGQETQYF. For the CDR3, the DNA is TGTGCCAGCAGCGGCAGACTAGCGGGGGGGCAAGAGACCCAGTACTTC.

The V call is TRBV28, the J call TRBJ2-5, with 9 bases identical to TRBD1. The J call may not be correct, given that the DNA end is closer to TRBJ2-7. CDR3 size: 15 residues. Germline CDR1 reads MDHEN; CDR2 reads SYDVKM. The CDR3 nucleotides read TGTGCCAGCAGTAAAGGACAGGGGACGTCCTACGAGCAGTACTTC. This translates into CASSKGQGTSYEQYF.

The chain links TRBV7-9 to TRBJ2-3; D is uncertain. V was trimmed by 3 bases and J by 1 base, leaving 8 bases between them. CDR1 is SEHNR, CDR2 FQNEAQ, per germline (reference sequence). CDR3 length: 14 residues. CDR3 bases: TGTGCCAGCAGCTTGGCGGTGGGCACAGATACGCAGTATTTT. Protein sequence: CASSLAVGTDTQYF.

The chain uses TRBV15 and TRBJ2-1, with 10 nucleotides matching TRBD1. The CDR3 covers 13 residues. Germline V lookup: CDR1 LNHNV, CDR2 YYDKDF (reference sequence). Germline trimming cut 8 bases from V and 5 bases from J; bases unmatched to any gene: 3. CDR3 loop: CATGTGEDNEQFF. The CDR3 nucleotides read TGTGCCACCGGGACAGGGGAGGACAATGAGCAGTTCTTC.

The V and J genes are TRBV6-6 and TRBJ1-6; D remains unclear. This CDR3 spans 13 amino acids. Germline V CDR1 and CDR2: MNHNY, SVGAGI (reference sequence). V gave up 2 bases and J gave up 9 bases, with 8 bases separating them. The CDR3 spells CASSYGLGSPLHF. CDR3 coding DNA: TGTGCCAGCAGTTACGGGCTGGGTTCACCCCTCCACTTT.

Written as DNA, the CDR3 is TGTGCCAGCAGCGGTATATCTCAGTTCTTC. Translated, it gives CASSGISQFF. The chain carries TRBV9 and TRBJ2-1; the D is unclear. Deletions cut 3 bases from V and 13 bases from J, with 8 bases between. CDR3 length equals 10 residues. Germline V CDR1 and CDR2: SGDLS, YYNGEE. Variable domain in full (rest from reference TRBV9 and TRBJ2-1): DSGVTQTPKHLITATGQRVTLRCSPRSGDLSVYWYQQSLDQGLQFLIQYYNGEERAKGNILERFSAQQFPDLHSELNLSSLELGDSALYFCASSGISQFFGPGTRLTVL.

The chain couples TRBV4-1 to TRBJ1-4; 7 positions match TRBD1. Germline CDR1 and CDR2: MGHRA and YSYEKL. The length of the CDR3 is 15 residues. V gave up 2 bases and J gave up 7 bases; unmatched junction bases: 7. DNA for the CDR3: TGCGCCAGCAGCCAAACAGGGGTCCTGGGTGAAAAACTGTTTTTT. Protein: CASSQTGVLGEKLFF.

The chain uses TRBV6-5 and TRBJ1-4; no clear D. The CDR3 loop spans 14 amino acids. Trimming took 5 bases from V and 0 from J, leaving 7 bases between them. The germline V gene has CDR1 MNHEY and CDR2 SVGAGI. Here the CDR3 reads CASSKTPTNEKLFF. The CDR3 region has the DNA TGTGCCAGCAGTAAGACACCAACTAATGAAAAACTGTTTTTT.

CDR3 in amino acids: CASSQAPLAGGPNTGELFF. In DNA, the CDR3 is TGCGCCAGCAGCCAAGCTCCTCTAGCGGGGGGGCCCAACACCGGGGAGCTGTTTTTT. The V call is TRBV4-1, the J call TRBJ2-2, with 12 positions matching TRBD2. The CDR3 sequence is 19 residues long. Germline CDR1 is MGHRA and CDR2 is YSYEKL. The ends lost 1 base at V and 2 bases at J; junction bases unmatched: 8.

The chain employs TRBV6-1 and TRBJ2-6; 7 bases match TRBD1. The CDR3 is made up of 18 amino acids. Trimming took 3 bases from V and 0 from J; bases not matched to a gene: 8. The germline V gene has CDR1 MNHNS and CDR2 SASEGT. The CDR3 loop reads CASSDSGQTYSGANVLTF. The DNA for the CDR3 is TGTGCCAGCAGTGATTCGGGACAGACTTACTCTGGGGCCAACGTCCTGACTTTC.

J is TRBJ2-1 and V is TRBV2; D gene ambiguous. CDR1 is SNHLY, CDR2 FYNNEI, per germline. V lost 8 bases, J lost 0 bases, and 8 bases lay in between. CDR3 size: 13 residues. The DNA of the CDR3 is TGTGCCAGCTCGAGTTCCTCCTACAATGAGCAGTTCTTC. Its translation: CASSSSSYNEQFF. The entire variable domain, with the rest obtained from reference TRBV2 and TRBJ2-1, is as follows: EPEVTQTPSHQVTQMGQEVILRCVPISNHLYFYWYRQILGQKVEFLVSFYNNEISEKSEIFDDQFSVERPDGSNFTLKIRSTKLEDSAMYFCASSSSSYNEQFFGPGTRLTVL.

The chain carries TRBV19 and TRBJ1-1; 8 bases map to TRBD1. Germline V gene lookup returns CDR1 LNHDA and CDR2 SQIVND (reference sequence). The CDR3 is 17 amino acids. V was pared by 3 bases and J by 0 bases, with 9 bases of the junction left unmatched. CDR3 in DNA: TGTGCCAGTAGTATGTGGACAGGGCAAAACTTGAACACTGAAGCTTTCTTT. This sequence encodes CASSMWTGQNLNTEAFF.

The chain combines TRBV5-4 with TRBJ2-1, with 11 nucleotides matching TRBD2. CDR3 length equals 17 residues. Germline CDR1 is SGHNT and CDR2 is YYREEE (reference sequence). Trimming cost V 0 bases and J 2 bases; bases outside gene matches: 4. The CDR3 loop is CASSLEGLAAPYNEQFF. As DNA, the CDR3 is TGTGCCAGCAGCTTGGAGGGACTAGCGGCGCCCTACAATGAGCAGTTCTTC.

The rearrangement links TRBV28 to TRBJ1-5, with a possible D match to TRBD1 (5 bases). This CDR3 is built from 15 residues. V lost 1 base and J 7 bases, leaving 14 bases between the germline ends. Germline CDR1 is MDHEN and CDR2 is SYDVKM. Here the CDR3 reads CASSLLGGAYQPQHF. The CDR3 coding sequence is TGTGCCAGCAGTTTATTGGGAGGGGCTTACCAGCCCCAGCATTTT.

This chain links TRBV5-1 with TRBJ1-2, with TRBD1 identical over 9 bases. J was trimmed by 0 bases and V by 5 bases; bases with no gene match: 5. Per the germline V gene, CDR1 is SGHRS and CDR2 is YFSETQ. The CDR3 runs to 15 residues. The CDR3 spells CASRGQGSPNYGYTF. The CDR3 region has the DNA TGCGCCAGCAGAGGACAGGGGTCCCCTAACTATGGCTACACCTTC.

The chain carries TRBV25-1 and TRBJ2-1, with D maybe TRBD2 (5 bases). CDR3 length: 16 residues. Trimming took off 2 bases at V and 6 bases at J, with 17 bases between the two ends. Germline V gene sequence: CDR1 MGHDK, CDR2 SYGVNS. The DNA of the CDR3 is TGTGCCAGCAGTGAAAGTTTGGGTTCAGGACTCAATGAGCAGTTCTTC. Amino acids: CASSESLGSGLNEQFF.

The rearrangement links TRBV6-6 to TRBJ2-2; 8 bases map to TRBD2. This CDR3 contains 15 residues. Germline V gives CDR1 MNHNY, CDR2 SVGAGI (reference sequence). Unmatched junction bases numbered 4, after V lost 6 bases and J lost 1 base. The CDR3 region has the DNA TGTGCCAGCAGCCCAAGCGGGGGGAACACCGGGGAGCTGTTTTTT. Amino acids: CASSPSGGNTGELFF.

V and J are TRBV11-2 and TRBJ2-5, with 10 bases lining up with TRBD1. J was trimmed by 3 bases and V by 2 bases; bases with no gene match: 9. CDR3 length equals 17 residues. The germline V gene has CDR1 SGHAT and CDR2 FQNNGV. The chain's CDR3 is CASSLPPGTGAKETQYF. CDR3 DNA: TGTGCCAGCAGCTTACCCCCAGGGACAGGGGCGAAAGAGACCCAGTACTTC.

The V gene is TRBV13, the J gene TRBJ2-7, with D uncertain. The CDR3 covers 13 residues. V was shortened by 0 bases and J by 3 bases, with 6 bases between the two germline ends. Germline V gene lookup returns CDR1 PRHDT and CDR2 FYEKMQ (reference sequence). CDR3 amino acids: CASSLGQIYEQYF. DNA for the CDR3: TGTGCCAGCAGCTTAGGACAGATCTACGAGCAGTACTTC. Filled out from reference TRBV13 and TRBJ2-7, the complete variable domain reads AAGVIQSPRHLIKEKRETATLKCYPIPRHDTVYWYQQGPGQDPQFLISFYEKMQSDKGSIPDRFSAQQFSDYHSELNMSSLELGDSALYFCASSLGQIYEQYFGPGTRLTVT.

The chain links TRBV7-8 to TRBJ2-1, with a tentative D call TRBD2 (6 bases). The CDR3 is 15 amino acids. Germline CDR1 SGHVS, CDR2 FQNEAQ. V shed 2 bases and J shed 2 bases, with 10 bases lying between them. CDR3 in amino acids: CASSLRGATYNEQFF. The CDR3 bases are TGTGCCAGCAGCTTACGCGGGGCAACCTACAATGAGCAGTTCTTC.

The chain has TRBV16 and TRBJ2-7, with 7 positions matching TRBD1. This CDR3 has 14 amino acids. From germline, CDR1 is KGHSY and CDR2 FQNENV. V was pared by 3 bases and J by 2 bases, with 4 bases of the junction left unmatched. Here the CDR3 reads CASSQQGVPYEQYF. CDR3 nucleotide sequence: TGTGCCAGCAGCCAGCAGGGGGTTCCCTACGAGCAGTACTTC.

This sequence joins TRBV28 and TRBJ2-7, with 8 bases matching TRBD1. This CDR3 region has 15 residues. V was clipped by 10 bases and J by 6 bases; unmatched bases: 17. CDR1 is MDHEN, CDR2 SYDVKM, per germline. CDR3 sequence: CATQFIRGQGGEQYF. The CDR3 DNA reads TGTGCCACCCAGTTTATCCGAGGACAGGGTGGCGAGCAGTACTTC.

The CDR3, as DNA: TGTGCCAGTAGCGAGACTAGCGCGCTAAGACGAAACTACAATGAGCAGTTCTTC. It yields the protein CASSETSALRRNYNEQFF. J is TRBJ2-1 and V is TRBV19; 8 positions match TRBD2. The CDR3 is 18 amino acids. V was clipped by 6 bases and J by 3 bases; unmatched bases: 16. Germline V CDR1 and CDR2: LNHDA, SQIVND (reference sequence).